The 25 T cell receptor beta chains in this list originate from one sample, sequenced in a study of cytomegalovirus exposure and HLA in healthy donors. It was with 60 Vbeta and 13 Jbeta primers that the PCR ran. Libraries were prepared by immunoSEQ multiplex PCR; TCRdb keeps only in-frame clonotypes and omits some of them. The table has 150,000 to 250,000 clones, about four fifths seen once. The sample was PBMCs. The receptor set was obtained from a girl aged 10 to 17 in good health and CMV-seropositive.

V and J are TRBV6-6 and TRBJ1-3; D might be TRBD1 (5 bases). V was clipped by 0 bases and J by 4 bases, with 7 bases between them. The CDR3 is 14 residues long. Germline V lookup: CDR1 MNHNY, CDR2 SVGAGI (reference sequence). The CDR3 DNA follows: TGTGCCAGCAGTTACTCGGCAGGGGGAAACACCATATATTTT. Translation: CASSYSAGGNTIYF.

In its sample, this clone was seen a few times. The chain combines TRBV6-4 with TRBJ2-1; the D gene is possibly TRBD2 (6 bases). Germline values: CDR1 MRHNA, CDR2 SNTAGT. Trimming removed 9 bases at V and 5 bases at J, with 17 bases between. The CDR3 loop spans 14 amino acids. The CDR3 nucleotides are TGTGCCAGGACAAAAGCGGGTGAGAACAATGAGCAGTTCTTC. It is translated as CARTKAGENNEQFF.

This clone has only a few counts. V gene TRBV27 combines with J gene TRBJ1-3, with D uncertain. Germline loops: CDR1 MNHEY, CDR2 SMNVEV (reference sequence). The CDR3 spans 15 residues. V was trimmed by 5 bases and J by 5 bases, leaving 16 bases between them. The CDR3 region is CASSTLRADRNTIYF. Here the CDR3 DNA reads TGTGCCAGCAGTACCTTGAGGGCGGATCGAAACACCATATATTTT.

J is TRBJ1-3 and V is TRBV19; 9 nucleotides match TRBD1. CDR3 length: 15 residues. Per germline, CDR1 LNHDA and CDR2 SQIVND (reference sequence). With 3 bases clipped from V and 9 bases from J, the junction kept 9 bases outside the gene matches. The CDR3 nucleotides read TGTGCCAGTAGTATGCCCTGGGGACAGGGACCCACCATATATTTT. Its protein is CASSMPWGQGPTIYF.

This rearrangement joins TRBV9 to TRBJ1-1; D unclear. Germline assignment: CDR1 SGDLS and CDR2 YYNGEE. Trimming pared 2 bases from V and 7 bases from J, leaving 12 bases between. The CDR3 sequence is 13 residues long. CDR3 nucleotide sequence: TGTGCCAGCAGCGTCACAGAGCTCAATGAAGCTTTCTTT. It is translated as CASSVTELNEAFF.

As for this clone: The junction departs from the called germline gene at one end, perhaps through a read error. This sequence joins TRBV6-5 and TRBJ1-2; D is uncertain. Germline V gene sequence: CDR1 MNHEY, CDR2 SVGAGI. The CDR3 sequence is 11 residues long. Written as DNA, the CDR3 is TGTGCCAGCAGTTACGGGCAGGACTTAGCCTTC. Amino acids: CASSYGQDLAF.

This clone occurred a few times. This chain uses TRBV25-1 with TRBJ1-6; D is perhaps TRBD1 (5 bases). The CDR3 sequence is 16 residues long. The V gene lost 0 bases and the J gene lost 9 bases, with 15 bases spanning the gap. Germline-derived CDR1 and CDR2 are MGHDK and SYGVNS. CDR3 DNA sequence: TGTGCCAGCAGTGAATATGATGGACACTTGGCTTCACCCCTCCACTTT. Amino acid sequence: CASSEYDGHLASPLHF. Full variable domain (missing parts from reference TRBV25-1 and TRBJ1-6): EADIYQTPRYLVIGTGKKITLECSQTMGHDKMYWYQQDPGMELHLIHYSYGVNSTEKGDLSSESTVSRIRTEHFPLTLESARPSHTSQYLCASSEYDGHLASPLHFGNGTRLTVT.

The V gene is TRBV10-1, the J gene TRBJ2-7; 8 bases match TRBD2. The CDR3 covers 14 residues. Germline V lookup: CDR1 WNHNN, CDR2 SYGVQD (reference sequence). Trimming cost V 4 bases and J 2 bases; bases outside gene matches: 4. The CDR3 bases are TGCGCCAGCAGTGCGGGGGGGACCACCTACGAGCAGTACTTC. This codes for CASSAGGTTYEQYF.

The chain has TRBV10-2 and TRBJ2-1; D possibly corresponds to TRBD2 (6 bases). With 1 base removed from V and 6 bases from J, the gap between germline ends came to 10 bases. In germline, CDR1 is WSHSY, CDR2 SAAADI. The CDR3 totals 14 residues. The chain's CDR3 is CASSEFGGGNEQFF. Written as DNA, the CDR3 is TGCGCCAGCAGTGAGTTCGGGGGAGGCAATGAGCAGTTCTTC.

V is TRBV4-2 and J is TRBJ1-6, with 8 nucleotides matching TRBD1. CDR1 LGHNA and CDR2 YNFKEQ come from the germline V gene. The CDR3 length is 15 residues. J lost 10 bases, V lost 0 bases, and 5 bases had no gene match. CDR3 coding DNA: TGTGCCAGCAGCCAAGAGGACAGGGCAATCTCACCCCTCCACTTT. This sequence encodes CASSQEDRAISPLHF.

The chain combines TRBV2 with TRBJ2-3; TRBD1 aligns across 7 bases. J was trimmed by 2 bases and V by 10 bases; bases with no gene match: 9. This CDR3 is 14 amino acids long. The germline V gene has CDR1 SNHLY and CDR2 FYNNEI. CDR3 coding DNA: TGTGCCACTTTAGGACAGGCCATCACAGATACGCAGTATTTT. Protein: CATLGQAITDTQYF.

CDR3 DNA: TGCGCCAGCAGGAGTCTCCCGGGAGGCCAGCCCCAGCATTTT. Its protein is CASRSLPGGQPQHF. This chain joins TRBV5-1 and TRBJ1-5, with D unclear. The CDR3 is 14 residues long. Germline assignment: CDR1 SGHRS and CDR2 YFSETQ. The V and J ends lost 5 bases and 7 bases respectively, with 16 bases between them. Based on the CDR3 plus reference TRBV5-1 and TRBJ1-5, the full variable domain is KAGVTQTPRYLIKTRGQQVTLSCSPISGHRSVSWYQQTPGQGLQFLFEYFSETQRNKGNFPGRFSGRQFSNSRSEMNVSTLELGDSALYLCASRSLPGGQPQHFGDGTRLSIL.

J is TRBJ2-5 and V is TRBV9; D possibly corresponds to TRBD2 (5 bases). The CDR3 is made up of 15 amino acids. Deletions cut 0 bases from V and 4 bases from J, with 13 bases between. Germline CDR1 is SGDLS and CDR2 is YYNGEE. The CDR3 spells CASSVAHSGRETQYF. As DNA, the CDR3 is TGTGCCAGCAGCGTAGCTCATTCGGGGAGAGAGACCCAGTACTTC.

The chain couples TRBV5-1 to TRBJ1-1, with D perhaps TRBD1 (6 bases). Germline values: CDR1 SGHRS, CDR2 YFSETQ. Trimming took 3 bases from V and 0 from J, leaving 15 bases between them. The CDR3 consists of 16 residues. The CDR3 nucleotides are TGCGCCAGCAGCTATCTGGTGAGGGGGATGAACACTGAAGCTTTCTTT. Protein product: CASSYLVRGMNTEAFF.

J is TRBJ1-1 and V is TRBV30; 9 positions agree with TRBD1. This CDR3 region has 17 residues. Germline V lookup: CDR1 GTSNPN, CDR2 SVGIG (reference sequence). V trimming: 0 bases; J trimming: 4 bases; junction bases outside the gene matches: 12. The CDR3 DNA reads TGTGCCTGGAGTGTATTAGATGCCGGGACAGGGTCCACTGAAGCTTTCTTT. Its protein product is CAWSVLDAGTGSTEAFF.

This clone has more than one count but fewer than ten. The CDR3 loop reads CASSDRDTGELFF. The DNA for the CDR3 is TGCGCCAGCAGTGACAGGGACACCGGGGAGCTGTTTTTT. The V call is TRBV10-1, the J call TRBJ2-2, with a possible D match to TRBD1 (5 bases). The germline V gene has CDR1 WNHNN and CDR2 SYGVQD (reference sequence). V lost 3 bases, J lost 3 bases, and 5 bases lay in between. This CDR3 is built from 13 residues.

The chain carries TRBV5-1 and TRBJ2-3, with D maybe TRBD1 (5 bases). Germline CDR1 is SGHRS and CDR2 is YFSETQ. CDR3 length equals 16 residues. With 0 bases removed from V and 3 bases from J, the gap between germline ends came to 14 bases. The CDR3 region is CASSLEIQVATDTQYF. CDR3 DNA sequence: TGCGCCAGCAGCTTGGAAATACAGGTAGCAACAGATACGCAGTATTTT.

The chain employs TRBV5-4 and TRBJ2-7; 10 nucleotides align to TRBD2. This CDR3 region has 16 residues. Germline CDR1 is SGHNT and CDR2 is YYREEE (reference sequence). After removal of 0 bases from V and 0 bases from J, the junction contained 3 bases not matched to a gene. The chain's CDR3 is CASSLAPSGGSYEQYF. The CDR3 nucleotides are TGTGCCAGCAGCTTGGCCCCTAGCGGGGGCTCCTACGAGCAGTACTTC.

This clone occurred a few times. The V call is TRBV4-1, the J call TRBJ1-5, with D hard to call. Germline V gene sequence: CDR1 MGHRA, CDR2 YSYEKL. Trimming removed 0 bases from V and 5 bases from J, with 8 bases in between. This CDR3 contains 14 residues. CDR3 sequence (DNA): TGCGCCAGCAGCCAAGAATGGGGAGATCAGCCCCAGCATTTT. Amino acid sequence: CASSQEWGDQPQHF.

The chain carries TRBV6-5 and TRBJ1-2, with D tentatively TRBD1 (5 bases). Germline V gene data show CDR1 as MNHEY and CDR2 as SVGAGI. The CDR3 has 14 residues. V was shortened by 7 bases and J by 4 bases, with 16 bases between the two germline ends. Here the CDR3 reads CASNKPPGLYGYTF. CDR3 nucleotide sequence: TGTGCCAGCAATAAACCCCCAGGGCTCTATGGCTACACCTTC.

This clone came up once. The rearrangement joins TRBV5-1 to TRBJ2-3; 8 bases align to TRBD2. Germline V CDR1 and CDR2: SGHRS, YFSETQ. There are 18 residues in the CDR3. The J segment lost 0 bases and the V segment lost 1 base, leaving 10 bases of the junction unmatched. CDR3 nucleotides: TGCGCCAGCAGCTTGAGGGCTAGCGGGTACGCTAGCACAGATACGCAGTATTTT. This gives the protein CASSLRASGYASTDTQYF.

The CDR3 DNA sequence: TGTGCCAGCAGCTTACAGACAGGGAAGTATGGCGGCTACACCTTC. Its protein product is CASSLQTGKYGGYTF. V gene TRBV5-6 combines with J gene TRBJ1-2; TRBD1 agrees at 7 bases. CDR3 length equals 15 residues. In germline, CDR1 is SGHDT, CDR2 YYEEEE. The V gene end was trimmed by 2 bases and the J gene end by 8 bases; junction bases not matched to a gene: 12.

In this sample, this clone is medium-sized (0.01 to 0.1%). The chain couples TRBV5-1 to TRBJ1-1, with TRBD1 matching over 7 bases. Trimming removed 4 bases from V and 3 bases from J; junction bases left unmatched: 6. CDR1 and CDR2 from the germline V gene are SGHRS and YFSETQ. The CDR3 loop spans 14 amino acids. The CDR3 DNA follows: TGCGCCAGCAGCGCCGGAGGGGGCTACACTGAAGCTTTCTTT. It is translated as CASSAGGGYTEAFF.

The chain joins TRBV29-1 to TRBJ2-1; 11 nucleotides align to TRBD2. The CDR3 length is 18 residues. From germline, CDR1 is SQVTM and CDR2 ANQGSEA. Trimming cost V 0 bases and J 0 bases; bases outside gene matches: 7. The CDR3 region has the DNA TGCAGCGTTGAAGATAGGCAACTAGCGGGGGCCTCCTACAATGAGCAGTTCTTC. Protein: CSVEDRQLAGASYNEQFF.

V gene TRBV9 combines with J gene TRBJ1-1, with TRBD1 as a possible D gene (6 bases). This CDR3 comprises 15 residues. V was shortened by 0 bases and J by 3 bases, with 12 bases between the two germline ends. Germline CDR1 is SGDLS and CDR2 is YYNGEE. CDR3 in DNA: TGTGCCAGCAGCGTAGGGCCATCAGGGGACACTGAAGCTTTCTTT. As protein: CASSVGPSGDTEAFF. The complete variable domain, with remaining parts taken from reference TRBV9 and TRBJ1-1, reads DSGVTQTPKHLITATGQRVTLRCSPRSGDLSVYWYQQSLDQGLQFLIQYYNGEERAKGNILERFSAQQFPDLHSELNLSSLELGDSALYFCASSVGPSGDTEAFFGQGTRLTVV.